This TCR beta chain was profiled in a study of blood T cell repertoires in COVID-19. Study in general: T cells, B-cell-depleted T cells, or PBMCs supplied cDNA or gDNA.

The CDR3 runs 16 residues. J gave up 0 bases and V 3 bases, and 5 bases lay outside the gene matches. The germline V gene has CDR1 LGHDT and CDR2 YNNKEL (reference sequence). In the authors' workflow: Using reference gene primer amplification, nucleated cell counts were estimated. The protocol was immunoSEQ multiplex PCR, while the TCRdb copy is restricted to in-frame clones and leaves out a portion. That table is the source of V, J and clone size, and D and trimming were worked out from the DNA. The sample contains approximately 670,000 clones, about 87% of which appear only once. The origin of this receptor is a woman between 18 and 29 years old with acute or convalescent COVID-19. The specimen sequenced was peripheral blood. The chain carries TRBV3-1 (or the pseudogene TRBV3-2) and TRBJ1-3, with 7 positions matching TRBD1. CDR3 residues: CASSQTGTLSGNTIYF. The CDR3 bases are TGTGCCAGCAGCCAGACAGGGACACTCTCTGGAAACACCATATATTTT.